The rows below give T cell receptor beta chains drawn from one sample of a study of human T cells and chemical hapten exposure. A single record per CDR3 protein comes from TCRdb applying MiXCR to the RACE reads. Seen here are some 400,000 distinct CDR3 sequences, approximately 5.1% observed once, and the top ten hold around 2%. The material was whole blood, obtained in connection with sensitization to the hapten diphenylcyclopropenone (DPC). Every receptor here comes from a woman in her fifties or sixties with alopecia areata. Some clones in this sample may be carry-over from other donors' samples. Both conserved end residues are part of each CDR3. Each record gives: CDR3 DNA, CDR3 protein, D gene, clone size, V gene, J gene. A D gene is named only where the DNA matches it firmly. Some rows have no size entry. The others give once, few or many, or a class for an expanded clone.

CDR3 DNA: TGCAGCGTTGAAGTTGGGCAGCTCCAAGAGACCCAGTACTTC; CDR3 protein: CSVEVGQLQETQYF; D gene: -; clone size: few; V gene: TRBV29-1; J gene: TRBJ2-5
CDR3 DNA: TGTGCCAGCAGTGAAGGGGCCGGGCACGAGCAGTACTTC; CDR3 protein: CASSEGAGHEQYF; D gene: -; clone size: -; V gene: TRBV6-2/TRBV6-3; J gene: TRBJ2-7
CDR3 DNA: TGTGCCAGCAGCTTTTTTGCGGGAGTCAACAATGAGCAGTTCTTC; CDR3 protein: CASSFFAGVNNEQFF; D gene: TRBD2; clone size: -; V gene: TRBV7-2; J gene: TRBJ2-1
CDR3 DNA: TGTGCCAGCAGTGTGTTCCAGGGTTCCAAAAACATTCAGTACTTC; CDR3 protein: CASSVFQGSKNIQYF; D gene: -; clone size: many; V gene: TRBV12-3/TRBV12-4; J gene: TRBJ2-4
CDR3 DNA: TGCAGCGTTGAAGAGGGACGGACCGGCGAGCTGTACTTC; CDR3 protein: CSVEEGRTGELYF; D gene: -; clone size: many; V gene: TRBV29-1; J gene: TRBJ2-7
CDR3 DNA: TGCAGTCCTCGGGGCTCTGAAGCTTTCTTT; CDR3 protein: CSPRGSEAFF; D gene: -; clone size: -; V gene: TRBV20-1; J gene: TRBJ1-1
CDR3 DNA: TGTGCCAGCAGCTTCTTGTACGGGACCCGTGATGAGCAGTACTTC; CDR3 protein: CASSFLYGTRDEQYF; D gene: -; clone size: -; V gene: TRBV11-2; J gene: TRBJ2-7
CDR3 DNA: TGTGCCAGCAGCGGACAAGAGACCCAGTACTTC; CDR3 protein: CASSGQETQYF; D gene: -; clone size: many; V gene: TRBV5-1; J gene: TRBJ2-5
CDR3 DNA: TGTGCCAGCAGCCCAACGGACAGAGAATACGAGCAGTACTTC; CDR3 protein: CASSPTDREYEQYF; D gene: -; clone size: many; V gene: TRBV5-4; J gene: TRBJ2-7
CDR3 DNA: TGTGCCAGCAGTCCTCTGGTGGCAGGCCGCACAGATACGCAGTATTTT; CDR3 protein: CASSPLVAGRTDTQYF; D gene: -; clone size: few; V gene: TRBV7-9; J gene: TRBJ2-3
CDR3 DNA: TGTGCCAGCAGCGTTGACAGGGTTGAAGCTTTCTTT; CDR3 protein: CASSVDRVEAFF; D gene: TRBD1; clone size: many; V gene: TRBV6-1; J gene: TRBJ1-1
CDR3 DNA: TGTGCCAGTAGGCCCACAATACGAAGTAACTATGGCTACACCTTC; CDR3 protein: CASRPTIRSNYGYTF; D gene: -; clone size: few; V gene: TRBV19; J gene: TRBJ1-2
CDR3 DNA: TGTGCCAGCAGCGGAAGGGACTCAAAATCGGAGACCCAGTACTTC; CDR3 protein: CASSGRDSKSETQYF; D gene: -; clone size: few; V gene: TRBV9; J gene: TRBJ2-5
CDR3 DNA: TGTGCCAGCAGTTCGGCATGGTCCTACGAGCAGTACTTC; CDR3 protein: CASSSAWSYEQYF; D gene: -; clone size: many; V gene: TRBV6-2/TRBV6-3; J gene: TRBJ2-7
CDR3 DNA: TGTGCCAGCAGTGGCCGGACAGGGGGCAAGAACATTCAGTACTTC; CDR3 protein: CASSGRTGGKNIQYF; D gene: TRBD1; clone size: -; V gene: TRBV6-1; J gene: TRBJ2-4
CDR3 DNA: TGTGCCAGCAGGAATTTCAGGGGGACTGAAGCTTTCTTT; CDR3 protein: CASRNFRGTEAFF; D gene: TRBD1; clone size: -; V gene: TRBV25-1; J gene: TRBJ1-1
CDR3 DNA: TGCGCCAGCAGTGCAGGGTCCCATCAGCCCCAGCATTTT; CDR3 protein: CASSAGSHQPQHF; D gene: -; clone size: few; V gene: TRBV10-2; J gene: TRBJ1-5
CDR3 DNA: TGTGCCAGCAGCTACCTCGACAGAAATAGCAATCAGCCCCAGCATTTT; CDR3 protein: CASSYLDRNSNQPQHF; D gene: -; clone size: many; V gene: TRBV7-3; J gene: TRBJ1-5
CDR3 DNA: TGTGCCAGCAGCTCCCGGGACAGGGTAAATCAGCCCCAGCATTTT; CDR3 protein: CASSSRDRVNQPQHF; D gene: TRBD1; clone size: few; V gene: TRBV13; J gene: TRBJ1-5
CDR3 DNA: TGTGCCAGCAGTTCCCTTCTGGGACTAGCAATCAATGAGCAGTTCTTC; CDR3 protein: CASSSLLGLAINEQFF; D gene: TRBD2; clone size: few; V gene: TRBV7-9; J gene: TRBJ2-1
CDR3 DNA: TGTGCCAGCAGCCTACAGGCGACCGATTCACCCCTCCACTTT; CDR3 protein: CASSLQATDSPLHF; D gene: -; clone size: many; V gene: TRBV12-3/TRBV12-4; J gene: TRBJ1-6
CDR3 DNA: TGTGCCAGCAGTTTATACAGGAGCTCCTACAATGAGCAGTTCTTC; CDR3 protein: CASSLYRSSYNEQFF; D gene: -; clone size: few; V gene: TRBV27; J gene: TRBJ2-1
CDR3 DNA: TGCGCCAGCAGCTTGGAATCAGCTAACTATGGCTACACCTTC; CDR3 protein: CASSLESANYGYTF; D gene: -; clone size: -; V gene: TRBV5-1; J gene: TRBJ1-2
CDR3 DNA: TGCAGTGCTCCTACCCCGGACACCCCTCAGCCCCAGCATTTT; CDR3 protein: CSAPTPDTPQPQHF; D gene: -; clone size: -; V gene: TRBV20-1; J gene: TRBJ1-5
CDR3 DNA: TGCAGCGTTGAACCCGTCACTAGCAATTCTATCTACAATGAGCAGTTCTTC; CDR3 protein: CSVEPVTSNSIYNEQFF; D gene: -; clone size: many; V gene: TRBV29-1; J gene: TRBJ2-1
CDR3 DNA: TGTGCCAGCAGCTTGTACTCGACTGGGGAGGAGACCCAGTACTTC; CDR3 protein: CASSLYSTGEETQYF; D gene: -; clone size: few; V gene: TRBV5-4; J gene: TRBJ2-5
CDR3 DNA: TGCGCCAGCAGCCAAGAGGAGCAGGGGAGTTCACCCCTCCACTTT; CDR3 protein: CASSQEEQGSSPLHF; D gene: -; clone size: many; V gene: TRBV4-1; J gene: TRBJ1-6
CDR3 DNA: TGTGCCAGCAGCAGCGGTGCGGGCGGTGAAGCTTTCTTT; CDR3 protein: CASSSGAGGEAFF; D gene: -; clone size: many; V gene: TRBV11-3; J gene: TRBJ1-1
CDR3 DNA: TGTGCCAGCAGTTTTCATCAGCCCCAGCATTTT; CDR3 protein: CASSFHQPQHF; D gene: -; clone size: few; V gene: TRBV12-3/TRBV12-4; J gene: TRBJ1-5
CDR3 DNA: TGTGCCAGCAGCCCCCGGGGTAGCGGGGAGTACAATGAGCAGTTCTTC; CDR3 protein: CASSPRGSGEYNEQFF; D gene: TRBD2; clone size: many; V gene: TRBV7-2; J gene: TRBJ2-1
CDR3 DNA: TGCGCCAGCAGCCAAGAAGGGACAGGGGTTAATGAAAAACTGTTTTTT; CDR3 protein: CASSQEGTGVNEKLFF; D gene: TRBD1; clone size: many; V gene: TRBV4-1; J gene: TRBJ1-4
CDR3 DNA: TGTGCCAGCAGTTTAGACGGGGCAGGGCGGGAGCAGTACTTC; CDR3 protein: CASSLDGAGREQYF; D gene: -; clone size: many; V gene: TRBV28; J gene: TRBJ2-7
CDR3 DNA: TGTGCCAGCACTAGCGGGCCGCTCACAGATACGCAGTATTTT; CDR3 protein: CASTSGPLTDTQYF; D gene: TRBD2; clone size: few; V gene: TRBV6-1; J gene: TRBJ2-3
CDR3 DNA: TGTGCCAGCAGCCAATTTCTAACCCGCACAGATACGCAGTATTTT; CDR3 protein: CASSQFLTRTDTQYF; D gene: -; clone size: -; V gene: TRBV14; J gene: TRBJ2-3
CDR3 DNA: TGTGCCAGCAGGGTGACAGGGGCGAACCCTGGCTACACCTTC; CDR3 protein: CASRVTGANPGYTF; D gene: TRBD1; clone size: -; V gene: TRBV12-3/TRBV12-4; J gene: TRBJ1-2
CDR3 DNA: TGTGCCAGCAGTCGGTCACAGCGGGAGGTCTCAGATACGCAGTATTTT; CDR3 protein: CASSRSQREVSDTQYF; D gene: TRBD2; clone size: few; V gene: TRBV27; J gene: TRBJ2-3
CDR3 DNA: TGCGCCAGCAGCTTGGGGCGGACCCAAGAGACCCAGTACTTC; CDR3 protein: CASSLGRTQETQYF; D gene: -; clone size: many; V gene: TRBV5-1; J gene: TRBJ2-5
CDR3 DNA: TGTGCCAGCAGCCCAGGACAGAACGATCAGCCCCAGCATTTT; CDR3 protein: CASSPGQNDQPQHF; D gene: -; clone size: many; V gene: TRBV7-2; J gene: TRBJ1-5
CDR3 DNA: TGTGCCAGCAGCTTAGGTAATGGAGGCGAGCAGTACTTC; CDR3 protein: CASSLGNGGEQYF; D gene: -; clone size: -; V gene: TRBV7-9; J gene: TRBJ2-7
CDR3 DNA: TGCGCCAGCAGCGGCAGGGCTAGTTCCTATAATTCACCCCTCCACTTT; CDR3 protein: CASSGRASSYNSPLHF; D gene: -; clone size: many; V gene: TRBV5-1; J gene: TRBJ1-6
CDR3 DNA: TGTGCCAGCAGCTTATGGACCGACTCCTACAATGAGCAGTTCTTC; CDR3 protein: CASSLWTDSYNEQFF; D gene: -; clone size: many; V gene: TRBV7-9; J gene: TRBJ2-1
CDR3 DNA: TGTGCCAGCAGTTCTCGGGGGGCTAGCACAGATACGCAGTATTTT; CDR3 protein: CASSSRGASTDTQYF; D gene: -; clone size: many; V gene: TRBV7-6; J gene: TRBJ2-3
CDR3 DNA: TGTGCCGGTCCGGGGACAGGGTACAATGAGCAGTTCTTC; CDR3 protein: CAGPGTGYNEQFF; D gene: TRBD1; clone size: many; V gene: TRBV19; J gene: TRBJ2-1
CDR3 DNA: TGTGCCAGCAAGGTCGTCCCCGACAGGCCAACGAATGAGCAGTTCTTC; CDR3 protein: CASKVVPDRPTNEQFF; D gene: -; clone size: many; V gene: TRBV28; J gene: TRBJ2-1
CDR3 DNA: TGCGCCAGCAGCTTACTCCGAAGGTCAGATACGCAGTATTTT; CDR3 protein: CASSLLRRSDTQYF; D gene: -; clone size: -; V gene: TRBV5-1; J gene: TRBJ2-3
CDR3 DNA: TGTGCCAGCAGTTACCGGGTTATAGCCCACGAGCAGTACTTC; CDR3 protein: CASSYRVIAHEQYF; D gene: -; clone size: -; V gene: TRBV6-2/TRBV6-3; J gene: TRBJ2-7
CDR3 DNA: TGTGCCAGCAGCTTGGCCGTAGGACTAGCCGGAGAGACCCAGTACTTC; CDR3 protein: CASSLAVGLAGETQYF; D gene: TRBD2; clone size: few; V gene: TRBV5-5; J gene: TRBJ2-5
CDR3 DNA: TGCAGTGCTAGACGGGACGGCACCTACGAGCAGTACTTC; CDR3 protein: CSARRDGTYEQYF; D gene: -; clone size: many; V gene: TRBV20-1; J gene: TRBJ2-7
CDR3 DNA: TGTGCCAGCAGCTTTGCGGCCGAAGCTTTCTTT; CDR3 protein: CASSFAAEAFF; D gene: -; clone size: -; V gene: TRBV5-5; J gene: TRBJ1-1
CDR3 DNA: TGCGCCAGTACCTCCGGGACAGGGGGTTTCCGAACCGGGGAGCTGTTTTTT; CDR3 protein: CASTSGTGGFRTGELFF; D gene: TRBD1; clone size: few; V gene: TRBV5-1; J gene: TRBJ2-2
CDR3 DNA: TGTGCCAGCAGCCCGGGACAGGGCGCTCCGCAGCCCCAGCATTTT; CDR3 protein: CASSPGQGAPQPQHF; D gene: TRBD1; clone size: many; V gene: TRBV28; J gene: TRBJ1-5
CDR3 DNA: TGTGCCAGCAGTCCGGACAGTCCTAATGAAAAACTGTTTTTT; CDR3 protein: CASSPDSPNEKLFF; D gene: -; clone size: -; V gene: TRBV7-9; J gene: TRBJ1-4
CDR3 DNA: TGTGCCAGCAGCTTAAATCGGGGGGCGCCCACCGGGGAGCTGTTTTTT; CDR3 protein: CASSLNRGAPTGELFF; D gene: -; clone size: -; V gene: TRBV7-2; J gene: TRBJ2-2
CDR3 DNA: TGTGCCAGCAGCTCCCCACTCCGGCCCGAGGTTACGCAGTATTTT; CDR3 protein: CASSSPLRPEVTQYF; D gene: -; clone size: many; V gene: TRBV9; J gene: TRBJ2-3
CDR3 DNA: TGTGCCAGCAGCTTGGAAGGGGCTCCGATCCCCACAGATACGCAGTATTTT; CDR3 protein: CASSLEGAPIPTDTQYF; D gene: -; clone size: few; V gene: TRBV7-9; J gene: TRBJ2-3
CDR3 DNA: TGTGCCAGCAGTTATGCTAGCGGGGGGGTAGGGGAGCAGTTCTTC; CDR3 protein: CASSYASGGVGEQFF; D gene: TRBD2; clone size: few; V gene: TRBV6-5; J gene: TRBJ2-1
CDR3 DNA: TGTGCCAGCAGCCAAGGCTCAGGGGGACAAGAGACCCAGTACTTC; CDR3 protein: CASSQGSGGQETQYF; D gene: TRBD1; clone size: few; V gene: TRBV28; J gene: TRBJ2-5
CDR3 DNA: TGTGCCAGCACCCCGCCGGCGCAGGGTTCCAACTACGAGCAGTACTTC; CDR3 protein: CASTPPAQGSNYEQYF; D gene: -; clone size: many; V gene: TRBV11-2; J gene: TRBJ2-7
CDR3 DNA: TGTGCCAGCAGTCCCGACAGGGGCCTCGGAGAGACCCAGTACTTC; CDR3 protein: CASSPDRGLGETQYF; D gene: TRBD1; clone size: -; V gene: TRBV6-2/TRBV6-3; J gene: TRBJ2-5